This T cell receptor beta chain stems from a study of shared clonotypes between healthy human individuals. Sequencing was performed with immunoSEQ multiplex PCR; in TCRdb, only in-frame clones are kept and a portion is missing. The sample yields around 700,000 clones, about 92% seen once. Naive CD8 isolation took CD45RO-negative cells positively selected for CCR7 and excluded terminally differentiated effector memory CD45RA+ cells. The CDR3 runs 16 residues. Germline V gives CDR1 MNHEY, CDR2 SMNVEV (reference sequence). The V end lost 0 bases, the J end lost 5 bases, and 17 bases lay between the germline ends.

V is TRBV27 and J is TRBJ2-7; D remains unclear. The sample consisted of naive CD8+ T cells sorted from blood. The receptor was isolated from a man aged 25-45 years in good health. The CDR3 here is CASSLSWGDSPNEQYF. In DNA, the CDR3 is TGTGCCAGCAGTTTATCGTGGGGTGATAGCCCCAACGAGCAGTACTTC.